The 2 T cell receptor beta chains listed next were all sequenced from one sample in a study of T cell repertoires in cytomegalovirus infection. MiXCR, applied by TCRdb to the reads, yields one record per CDR3 protein. This sample has approximately 910,000 distinct CDR3 sequences, with under 40% found just once. For these TCRs, the target antigens are not known. The sequenced sample was cultured CD8+ T cells from PBMCs, obtained from culture after CMV antigen stimulation. The source is a human donor in good health (CMV status not recorded). Some clones in this sample may be carry-over from other donors' samples.

The chain recombines TRBV7-9 with TRBJ2-7; D gene uncertain. The V gene's germline CDR1 is SEHNR and CDR2 FQNEAQ (reference sequence). This CDR3 has 14 residues. V lost 5 bases and J lost 1, with 12 bases in between. The CDR3 loop is CASSPPVRSYEQYV. The CDR3 DNA sequence: TGTGCCAGCAGCCCGCCGGTCCGGTCCTACGAGCAGTACGTC.

This sequence joins TRBV4-2 and TRBJ1-6, with a tentative D call TRBD1 (6 bases). Trimming shortened V by 2 bases and J by 11 bases, and 10 bases separated the two germline ends. Germline V gene sequence: CDR1 LGHNA, CDR2 YNFKEQ. The CDR3 is 13 residues long. The DNA for the CDR3 is TGTGCCAGCAGCCAAAGAACAGGGCCACCCCTCCACTTT. Its protein is CASSQRTGPPLHF.